This T cell receptor beta chain was obtained from a study of PD-L1 blockade in urothelial cancer. Study information: Patients started atezolizumab in the mid-2010s, 1,200 mg intravenously every 3 weeks. Bladder-origin urothelial cancer in males covered about 90% of the 29 patients. Patients' prior chemotherapy regimens numbered 0 to 3. Blood samples had a median of around 150,000 T cells.

Sequenced by immunoSEQ multiplex PCR; TCRdb stores in-frame clones only, minus some. The table includes around 33,000 clones, 82% detected once. V was clipped by 5 bases and J by 7 bases; unmatched bases: 5. The CDR3 extends over 14 amino acids. Germline V gene data show CDR1 as MDHEN and CDR2 as SYDVKM. The time point: pretreatment peripheral blood. Sequenced material: PBMCs, taken around atezolizumab (anti-PD-L1) treatment. The chain joins TRBV28 to TRBJ2-1, with 10 bases matching TRBD1. This receptor was taken from a man aged 60-69 years with urothelial cancer. The CDR3 coding sequence is TGTGCCAGCAGTCTGGGACAGGGGACGAATGAGCAGTTCTTC. Amino acid sequence: CASSLGQGTNEQFF.